Reported below is one T cell receptor (beta chain). J gave up 1 base and V 1 base, and 11 bases lay outside the gene matches. Per the germline V gene, CDR1 is LNHDA and CDR2 is SQIVND (reference sequence). This CDR3 comprises 21 residues. Though nominally healthy at sampling, donors likely had unrecorded immune exposures. The sample is drawn from a study of cytomegalovirus exposure and HLA in healthy donors. PCR amplification relied on 60 Vbeta primers (plus 13 Jbeta primers). Assay used: immunoSEQ multiplex PCR; TCRdb lists only in-frame clones, some missing. The sample gives 150,000 to 200,000 clones, about three quarters of which show up once; around 3.2% is in the top ten.

V and J are TRBV19 and TRBJ2-3, with 16 bases matching TRBD2. Specimen: PBMCs. This clonotype originated in a female donor in good health and CMV-seronegative. CDR3 sequence: CASSIVGPGLAGGQGTDTQYF. The DNA of the CDR3 is TGTGCCAGTAGTATAGTCGGTCCGGGACTAGCGGGGGGGCAAGGCACAGATACGCAGTATTTT.